The present T cell receptor beta chain was sequenced within a study of immune evolution from preneoplasia to lung adenocarcinoma (dated by TCRdb to the early 2020s). At the level of the whole study: The study combined immune gene expression, TCR sequencing and multiplex immunofluorescence to profile immune contexture across lung adenocarcinoma precursors and invasive adenocarcinoma. Sample size was based on specimen availability rather than a prior power calculation. POLYSOLVER was used to infer Class I HLA alleles from exome data, and LOHHLA was used to detect allele-specific HLA loss. According to the study, 80 to 130 samples were used for TCR sequencing. Resected precursor lesions (AAH, AIS, MIA) and invasive adenocarcinomas were compared against paired morphologically normal lung tissue. A total of approximately 48 patients with pulmonary nodules who underwent surgical resection were included in the overall cohort. Whole exome sequencing and methylation data from the same cohort of nodules were integrated with the immune data. The TCR sequencing data were obtained from about 51 patients.

What the authors observed across the whole study: Normal lung showed the highest clonality, whereas later-stage lesions appeared to have higher T cell density and diversity but lower clonality. The findings reflected association rather than direct causation, and larger cohorts with long-term follow-up and longitudinal biopsies were considered necessary. Normal lung had the highest top T cell clone frequencies, which appeared to decline progressively from AAH through AIS, MIA and invasive adenocarcinoma. Because all patients came from Japan and China, whether the findings apply to Western populations was uncertain.

In the case of this clone: Its antigen has not been determined. Qualities for individual bases were not recorded, and no much larger clone is one base off.

Trimming removed 1 base from V and 2 bases from J, leaving 14 bases between the germline ends. CDR1 is given as LGHNA and CDR2 as YNFKEQ, both from the germline V gene. The CDR3 spans 16 residues, from the cysteine through the phenylalanine. The kept DNA is CDR3 alone, 48 bases in frame from the first base. The immunoSEQ hsTCRbeta Kit was used to sequence TCR beta CDR3 regions from DNA. On the authors' methods: The ImmunoSEQ Analyzer was used to analyse the TCR sequencing data. T cell clonality was defined as 1 minus Pielou's evenness, as computed on productive rearrangements. To measure T cell diversity, the inverse Simpson index was applied to productive templates. T cell density was defined as TCR beta template counts normalized to usable DNA, with usable DNA estimated by amplifying and sequencing housekeeping genes. TCR metrics were compared across histologic stages using two-sided Kruskal-Wallis tests. TCRdb mirrors the immuneACCESS table, restricted to in-frame sequences. Some clones are absent from its copies; in checked studies, under half trace to an unresolved V gene, and the reason for the others is unknown. The V and J calls and clone size are taken from that table; D and trimming were inferred from the DNA. The table for this sample lists thousands of clones; 77% of them were counted only once. The biggest ten clones account for about 8.4% of the sample.

The patients had resection in Japan or China between 2014 and 2017. Two lung cancer pathologists independently confirmed the histologic diagnosis of each case on H&E slides. The AllPrep DNA/RNA FFPE Kit was used to isolate DNA from FFPE tissue. The material sequenced was FFPE adjacent normal lung tissue. The TCR comes from a person in their sixties or seventies with lung adenocarcinoma. Recombination joined TRBV4-2 with TRBJ1-2; no confident D gene assignment can be made. The sequence in DNA is TGTGCCAGCAGCCAAGCCCTCCGGGCGGAGAACTATGGCTACACCTTC. Its protein reads: CASSQALRAENYGYTF.